This T cell receptor beta chain was identified in a study of blood T cell repertoires in COVID-19 (dated by TCRdb to about 2020). Broadly, across the study: Samples covering the acute and convalescent phases of COVID-19 were provided by collaborators in the United States, Italy and Spain. The prospective study material was composed of cDNA or gDNA derived from T cells, B-cell-depleted T cells, or PBMCs. Subjects who had been exposed to COVID-19, were actively infected with it, or had recovered from it provided the deeply sampled blood TCRbeta repertoires that made up the dataset. A freely available public database, intended as a resource for researchers studying the immune response to SARS-CoV-2, is where the repertoires were released. The samples were drawn from the first 160 participants of the ongoing ImmuneRACE study and from over 950 subjects provided by 6 global collaborators. The sample metadata nearly always contained a de-identified subject ID, COVID-19 status, age in years and sex. HLA class I and class II types, where available, came from metadata supplied by the sample provider rather than from assay-based typing. Points the paper makes about the study in general: The amount of clinical and demographic metadata varied by source and participant and was provided uncurated.

Comments on this clone: This receptor's antigen is unknown. Within one base of it there is no much larger clone, and no base qualities were kept.

TCRbeta CDR3 regions were amplified from genomic DNA by means of the immunoSEQ Assay, a bias-controlled multiplex PCR. Regarding the original processing steps: Within the assay, amplification of reference gene primers was used to estimate how many nucleated cells each sample contained. To quantify the absolute abundance of each unique TCRbeta CDR3 rearrangement, sequence reads were collapsed and filtered. For each sample, productive Simpson clonality was calculated as the square root of Simpson's diversity index over productive rearrangements. Entries here come from immuneACCESS through TCRdb and include only in-frame sequences with V and J called. Some clones fail to appear in such tables; in the studies checked, an unresolved V gene covers under half of the shortfall, and the cause of the remainder is unknown. That table is the source of V, J and clone size, and D and trimming were worked out from the DNA. The sample includes a few hundred thousand clones, with approximately 91% observed a single time. The biggest ten clones account for roughly 9% of the sample.

From its cysteine to its phenylalanine, the CDR3 spans 12 amino acids. The entry retains the CDR3 DNA only, 36 bases that are in frame from base 1. Trimming removed 3 bases from V and 4 bases from J, leaving 8 bases between the germline ends. Sequences SGDLS (CDR1) and YYNGEE (CDR2) are obtained from the germline V gene. Whole blood was collected in K2EDTA tubes by collaborating institutions according to the institutions' own protocols. For TCRbeta analysis, collaborator samples were shipped as frozen whole blood, as isolated PBMCs, or as DNA extracted from either sample type. The sequence joins TRBV9 to TRBJ2-7; the D segment cannot be called with confidence. This TCR came from a man younger than 35 with active or convalescent COVID-19. Material: peripheral blood. The CDR3 reads as follows: CASSAYGYEQYF. The DNA is as follows: TGTGCCAGCAGCGCCTACGGGTACGAGCAGTACTTC.